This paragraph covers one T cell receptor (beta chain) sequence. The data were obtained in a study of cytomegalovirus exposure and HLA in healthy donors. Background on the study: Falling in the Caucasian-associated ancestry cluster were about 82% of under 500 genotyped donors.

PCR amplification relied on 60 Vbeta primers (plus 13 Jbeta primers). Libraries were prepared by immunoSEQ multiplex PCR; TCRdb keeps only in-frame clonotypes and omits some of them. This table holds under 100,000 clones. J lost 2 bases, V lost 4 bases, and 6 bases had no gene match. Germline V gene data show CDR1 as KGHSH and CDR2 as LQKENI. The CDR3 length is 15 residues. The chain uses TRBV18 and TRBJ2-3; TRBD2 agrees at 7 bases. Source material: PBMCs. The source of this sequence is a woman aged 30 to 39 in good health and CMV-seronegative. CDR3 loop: CASSQTAGNTDTQYF. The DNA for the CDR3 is TGTGCCAGCTCACAAACAGCGGGGAACACAGATACGCAGTATTTT.